This is a list of T cell receptor beta chains from one sample in a study of T cells in localized non-small cell lung cancer. Method: immunoSEQ multiplex PCR; TCRdb's copy keeps in-frame clones and lacks some. The profile shows tens of thousands of clones, about 90% of them singletons. The material sequenced was peripheral blood, taken before any cancer treatment. These receptor sequences come from a woman aged 40-69 years with stage I lung adenocarcinoma. The CDR3 runs from the conserved cysteine through the conserved F or W. Each record gives: D gene, J gene, V gene, CDR3 length, clone size, CDR3 DNA, CDR3 protein. D genes are given only for firm matches. The listing skips clone size in some rows; elsewhere it reads once, few, many or a size class.

D gene: -
J gene: TRBJ2-5
V gene: TRBV2
CDR3 length: 13
clone size: -
CDR3 DNA: TGTGCCACTACAGGTTTATACGGGGAGACCCAGTACTTC
CDR3 protein: CATTGLYGETQYF

D gene: TRBD2
J gene: TRBJ2-3
V gene: TRBV6-1
CDR3 length: 15
clone size: -
CDR3 DNA: TGTGCCAGCAGCCTACTAGCGGGGGGCACAGATACGCAGTATTTT
CDR3 protein: CASSLLAGGTDTQYF

D gene: -
J gene: TRBJ2-7
V gene: TRBV15
CDR3 length: 15
clone size: -
CDR3 DNA: TGTGCCACCAGCGAGGGGGGGGCATTATCCTACGAGCAGTACTTC
CDR3 protein: CATSEGGALSYEQYF

D gene: -
J gene: TRBJ1-1
V gene: TRBV19
CDR3 length: 14
clone size: once
CDR3 DNA: TGTGCCAGTAGTGGCCGGGGCCTGAACACTGAAGCTTTCTTT
CDR3 protein: CASSGRGLNTEAFF

D gene: TRBD1
J gene: TRBJ2-1
V gene: TRBV7-2
CDR3 length: 15
clone size: -
CDR3 DNA: TGTGCCAGCAGCCCATGGACAGGGGTTGGGAATGAGCAGTTCTTC
CDR3 protein: CASSPWTGVGNEQFF

D gene: -
J gene: TRBJ2-7
V gene: TRBV7-6
CDR3 length: 12
clone size: -
CDR3 DNA: TGTGCCAGCAGCTTAGGTAGCATCGAGCAGTACTTC
CDR3 protein: CASSLGSIEQYF

D gene: TRBD1
J gene: TRBJ2-1
V gene: TRBV4-3
CDR3 length: 17
clone size: -
CDR3 DNA: TGCGCCAGCAGCCAAGATAAGACAGGGGGGCCCTACAATGAGCAGTTCTTC
CDR3 protein: CASSQDKTGGPYNEQFF

D gene: -
J gene: TRBJ1-1
V gene: TRBV27
CDR3 length: 14
clone size: -
CDR3 DNA: TGTGCCAGCAGTTTCGGGACGGAGAACACTGAAGCTTTCTTT
CDR3 protein: CASSFGTENTEAFF

D gene: TRBD2
J gene: TRBJ2-5
V gene: TRBV27
CDR3 length: 15
clone size: -
CDR3 DNA: TGTGCCAGCAGTTTAAAGCGGGGGGCCCAAGAGACCCAGTACTTC
CDR3 protein: CASSLKRGAQETQYF

D gene: -
J gene: TRBJ2-1
V gene: TRBV7-8
CDR3 length: 12
clone size: -
CDR3 DNA: TGTGCCAGCAGCTTAGCGTCAGGGCAGCAGTTCTTC
CDR3 protein: CASSLASGQQFF

D gene: TRBD1
J gene: TRBJ1-5
V gene: TRBV18
CDR3 length: 15
clone size: -
CDR3 DNA: TGTGCCAGCTCACCCCTCGACAGGGTCGGACAGCCCCAGCATTTT
CDR3 protein: CASSPLDRVGQPQHF

D gene: -
J gene: TRBJ1-1
V gene: TRBV6-4
CDR3 length: 14
clone size: -
CDR3 DNA: TGTGCCAGCAGTGACTCGTCAGGGGCCTCTGAAGCTTTCTTT
CDR3 protein: CASSDSSGASEAFF

D gene: TRBD2
J gene: TRBJ2-1
V gene: TRBV4-1
CDR3 length: 14
clone size: -
CDR3 DNA: TGCGCCAGCAGCCAAACTAGCGGTTACAATGAGCAGTTCTTC
CDR3 protein: CASSQTSGYNEQFF

D gene: -
J gene: TRBJ2-7
V gene: TRBV6-5
CDR3 length: 14
clone size: -
CDR3 DNA: TGTGCCAGCAGTAGGAGGAGGGGCTCGAACGAGCAGTACTTC
CDR3 protein: CASSRRRGSNEQYF

D gene: -
J gene: TRBJ2-5
V gene: TRBV18
CDR3 length: 16
clone size: -
CDR3 DNA: TGTGCCAGCTCTCCGCCCGGACAGCCCGCCAGAGGGACCCAGTACTTC
CDR3 protein: CASSPPGQPARGTQYF

D gene: TRBD2
J gene: TRBJ2-3
V gene: TRBV5-8
CDR3 length: 17
clone size: -
CDR3 DNA: TGTGCCAGCAGCCAATTTAGCGGGGGGGCCCTTACAGATACGCAGTATTTT
CDR3 protein: CASSQFSGGALTDTQYF

D gene: TRBD1
J gene: TRBJ1-2
V gene: TRBV6-6
CDR3 length: 13
clone size: -
CDR3 DNA: TGTGCCAGCAGTCTAAACGACAGGGGTGGCTACACCTTC
CDR3 protein: CASSLNDRGGYTF

D gene: TRBD1
J gene: TRBJ2-7
V gene: TRBV14
CDR3 length: 13
clone size: -
CDR3 DNA: TGTGCCAGCAGCCCGGGACAGGTAAACGAGCAGTACTTC
CDR3 protein: CASSPGQVNEQYF

D gene: -
J gene: TRBJ2-7
V gene: TRBV7-3
CDR3 length: 15
clone size: -
CDR3 DNA: TGTGCCAGCAGCGGAGTGGGGGGCGCGGGAAGCGAGCAGTACTTC
CDR3 protein: CASSGVGGAGSEQYF

D gene: TRBD2
J gene: TRBJ2-3
V gene: TRBV10-3
CDR3 length: 12
clone size: -
CDR3 DNA: TGTGCCATCAGTGAGACGGGACTATTTCAGTATTTT
CDR3 protein: CAISETGLFQYF

D gene: TRBD1
J gene: TRBJ1-5
V gene: TRBV27
CDR3 length: 14
clone size: -
CDR3 DNA: TGTGCCAGCAGCGGGACAGGGGGCCGACAGCCCCAGCATTTT
CDR3 protein: CASSGTGGRQPQHF

D gene: TRBD2
J gene: TRBJ2-1
V gene: TRBV4-1
CDR3 length: 19
clone size: -
CDR3 DNA: TGCGCCAGCAGCCACCCCCGGGTTAGCGGGGGGAGCTCCTACAATGAGCAGTTCTTC
CDR3 protein: CASSHPRVSGGSSYNEQFF

D gene: -
J gene: TRBJ1-1
V gene: TRBV7-3
CDR3 length: 16
clone size: -
CDR3 DNA: TGTGCCAGCAGCTTAAATCACCGCGGGGGTAACACTGAAGCTTTCTTT
CDR3 protein: CASSLNHRGGNTEAFF

D gene: TRBD2
J gene: TRBJ2-5
V gene: TRBV7-2
CDR3 length: 15
clone size: -
CDR3 DNA: TGTGCCAGCAGCGCCCAACTAGCGGGGTCAGAGACCCAGTACTTC
CDR3 protein: CASSAQLAGSETQYF

D gene: TRBD2
J gene: TRBJ2-3
V gene: TRBV27
CDR3 length: 14
clone size: -
CDR3 DNA: TGTGCCAGCAGTTTCCTAGCGGAGACAGATACGCAGTATTTT
CDR3 protein: CASSFLAETDTQYF

D gene: TRBD2
J gene: TRBJ2-1
V gene: TRBV5-1
CDR3 length: 16
clone size: once
CDR3 DNA: TGCGCCAGCAGCTTGAGGCTAGCGGGGGGGCATAATGAGCAGTTCTTC
CDR3 protein: CASSLRLAGGHNEQFF